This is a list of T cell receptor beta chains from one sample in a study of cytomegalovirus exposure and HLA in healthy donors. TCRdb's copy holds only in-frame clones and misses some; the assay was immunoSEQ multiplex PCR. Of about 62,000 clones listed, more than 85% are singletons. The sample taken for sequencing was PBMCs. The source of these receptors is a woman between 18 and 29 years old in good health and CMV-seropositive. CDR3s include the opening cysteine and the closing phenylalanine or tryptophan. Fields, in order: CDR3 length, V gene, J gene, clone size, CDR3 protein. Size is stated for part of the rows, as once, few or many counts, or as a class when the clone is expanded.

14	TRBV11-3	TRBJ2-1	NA	CASSLVNGDNEQFF
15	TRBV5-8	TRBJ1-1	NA	CASRQGAQTAYEAFF
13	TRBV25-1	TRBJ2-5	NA	CASRSQGVETQYF
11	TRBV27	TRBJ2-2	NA	CASSIRGELFF
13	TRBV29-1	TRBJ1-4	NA	CSALAGNQGKLFF
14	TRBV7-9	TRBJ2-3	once	CASSLRTSTDTQYF
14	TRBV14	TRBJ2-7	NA	CASSLGQGAYEQYF
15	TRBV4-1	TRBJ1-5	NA	CASSQGVAPNQGQHF
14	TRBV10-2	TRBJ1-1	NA	CATRFSGEYTEAFF
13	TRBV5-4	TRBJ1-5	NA	CASSGGINQPQHF
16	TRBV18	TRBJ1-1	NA	CASSPISYNMNTEAFF
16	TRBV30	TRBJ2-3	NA	CAWSYIMGQRADTQYF
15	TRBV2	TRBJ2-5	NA	CASSEAGGFVETQYF
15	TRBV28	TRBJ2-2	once	CASSSTSLVGGELFF
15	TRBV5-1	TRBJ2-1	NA	CASSFERGGLDEQFF
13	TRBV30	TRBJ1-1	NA	CAWSTTGKGEAFF
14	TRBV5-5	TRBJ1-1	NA	CASSPGTGRTEAFF
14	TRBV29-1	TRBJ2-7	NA	CSVATTSFSDEQYF
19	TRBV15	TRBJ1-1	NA	CATSRDGDPGTGGNTEAFF
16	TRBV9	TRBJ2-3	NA	CASSVGVGGGSDTQYF
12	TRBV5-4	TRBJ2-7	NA	CASSRDNYEQYF
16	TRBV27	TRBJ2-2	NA	CASSLGTGENTGELFF
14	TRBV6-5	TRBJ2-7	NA	CASSLSGLYYEQYF
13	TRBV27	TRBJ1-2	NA	CASSLYGRSGYTF
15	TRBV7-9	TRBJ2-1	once	CASSPETGAYNEQFF
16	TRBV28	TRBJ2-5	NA	CASCGERGAGVETQYF
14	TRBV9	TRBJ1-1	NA	CASSFLGQNTEAFF
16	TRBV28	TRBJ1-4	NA	CASSPRQGAVNEKLFF
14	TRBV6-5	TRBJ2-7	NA	CASSNGWDYYEQYF
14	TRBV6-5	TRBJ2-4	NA	CATGTGLTKNIQYF
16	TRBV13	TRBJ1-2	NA	CASSLRSRRHFGGYTF
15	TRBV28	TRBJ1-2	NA	CASTWGQGAGYGYTF
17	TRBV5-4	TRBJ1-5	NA	CASSFWISGASNQPQHF
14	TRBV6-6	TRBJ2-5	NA	CASTTWEARETQYF
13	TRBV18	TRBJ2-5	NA	CASSPRLEETQYF
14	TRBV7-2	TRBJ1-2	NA	CASNMGGPDYGYTF
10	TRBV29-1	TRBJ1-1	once	CSVDRTEAFF
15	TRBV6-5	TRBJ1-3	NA	CASSYGTEAGNTIYF
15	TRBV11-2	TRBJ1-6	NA	CASSFRDRDNSPLHF
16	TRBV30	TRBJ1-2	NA	CAWSQYPGQASLGYTF
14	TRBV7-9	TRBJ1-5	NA	CASSPADRLQPQHF
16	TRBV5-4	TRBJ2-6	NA	CASSLGGPAGANVLTF
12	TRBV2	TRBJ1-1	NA	CASTYSRDSAFF
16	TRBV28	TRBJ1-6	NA	CASNLPGQGVNSPLHF
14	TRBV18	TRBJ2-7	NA	CASSPEKESYEQYF
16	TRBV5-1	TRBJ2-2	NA	CASSSLAGPRSGELFF
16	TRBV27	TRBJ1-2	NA	CASSLERQGDSRGYTF
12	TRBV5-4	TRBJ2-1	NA	CASSLVGDEQFF